This T cell receptor (beta chain) was sequenced during a study of blood T cell repertoires in COVID-19 (dated by TCRdb to between 2020 and 2021). Study-wide context: Samples from collaborators originated in the United States, Italy and Spain and spanned both the acute and convalescent phases of COVID-19. The material from the prospective study consisted of cDNA or gDNA derived from T cells, B-cell-depleted T cells, or PBMCs. The dataset comprised deeply sampled blood TCRbeta repertoires from subjects exposed to, actively infected with, or recovered from COVID-19. The repertoires were released in a freely available public database meant as a resource for research on the immune response to SARS-CoV-2. The samples were drawn from the first 160 participants of the ongoing ImmuneRACE study and from 1,254 subjects provided by 6 global collaborators. Sample metadata almost always included a de-identified subject ID, COVID-19 status, age in years and sex. Where available, HLA class I and class II types were taken from metadata supplied by the sample provider and were not determined by assay-based typing.

Whole blood was collected in K2EDTA tubes by collaborating institutions according to the institutions' own protocols. For TCRbeta analysis, collaborators shipped samples in one of three forms: frozen whole blood, isolated PBMCs, or DNA extracted from either of those sample types. Worth noting for this clone: Its cognate antigen has yet to be identified. Base quality data are lacking; no much larger clone is found one base away.

Paper-wide results and their limitations: How much clinical and demographic metadata was included differed by source and by participant, and the metadata was provided uncurated.

The V and J ends are trimmed by 2 bases and 0 bases, leaving 7 bases between them. Counted from cysteine to phenylalanine, this CDR3 has 15 amino acids. CDR3 DNA is the only sequence kept; it has 45 bases, read in frame from the first base. From the germline V gene (reference sequence), CDR1 is SEHNR and CDR2 is FQNEAQ. The immunoSEQ Assay, a bias-controlled multiplex PCR, was used to amplify TCRbeta CDR3 regions from genomic DNA. Regarding the original processing steps: Nucleated cell counts per sample were estimated from amplification of reference gene primers within the assay. To quantify the absolute abundance of each unique TCRbeta CDR3 rearrangement, sequence reads were collapsed and filtered. For each sample, productive Simpson clonality was calculated by taking the square root of Simpson's diversity index across productive rearrangements. The table comes from immuneACCESS by way of TCRdb, which keeps in-frame sequences with V and J called. Part of the clones is missing from these tables; in studies checked, under half for an unresolved V gene and the rest for unknown reasons. The V and J calls and clone size are taken from that table; D and trimming were inferred from the DNA. In this sample the table shows approximately 100,000 clones, 86% of which occur a single time. Approximately 10% of the sample lies in the top ten.

This TCR derives from a man aged 45 to 65 with acute or convalescent COVID-19. The specimen sequenced was peripheral blood. This receptor chain uses TRBV7-9 and TRBJ2-2, with the D segment identity uncertain. The CDR3 in this case is CASSLYRTNTGELFF. At the DNA level, the sequence is TGTGCCAGCAGCTTATACAGAACGAACACCGGGGAGCTGTTTTTT.